Sequencing of this T cell receptor beta chain was carried out in a study of blood T cell repertoires in COVID-19. Germline CDR1 and CDR2: SGDLS and YYNGEE. Losses at the gene ends were 0 bases for V and 4 bases for J; bases not matched to a gene: 3. The length of the CDR3 is 15 residues. Some clones are missing from TCRdb's copy, which holds only in-frame ones; the method was immunoSEQ multiplex PCR. This sample has around 250,000 clones, with approximately 90% found just once. The sample taken for sequencing was PBMCs or T cells enriched from blood (not recorded which). This clonotype was obtained from a human donor in a cohort exposed to, infected with or recovered from COVID-19 (not recorded which). The donor label of this sample is uncertain. The V call is TRBV9, the J call TRBJ1-3, with TRBD1 matching over 8 bases. CDR3 bases: TGTGCCAGCAGCGTAGGGACAGGGAACGGAAACACCATATATTTT. It codes for CASSVGTGNGNTIYF.